This T cell receptor beta chain came from a study of T cells in Graves' hyperthyroidism and ophthalmopathy. Findings and limits, study-wide: Median prediction lead before ophthalmopathy onset was 6.5 months with the model. In the blood, most expanded thyroid clonotypes above 0.001 appeared as well.

As for this clonotype: What it binds is unknown.

RNA transcripts served as the template for amplifying TCR beta CDR3 regions. First-round RT-PCR of the TCR CDR3 relied on the HTBI primer set. TCRdb independently ran MiXCR on the multiplex PCR reads; one entry per CDR3 protein. The data hold 700,000 to 950,000 distinct CDR3 sequences, with just over 35% observed a single time. CDR1 and CDR2 (germline): KGHSH, LQKENI. With 1 base removed from V and 0 bases from J, the gap between germline ends came to 9 bases. The CDR3 runs 15 residues. The chain joins TRBV18 to TRBJ1-2; no firm D call. Sequencing was performed on blood. The TCR sequence derives from a woman aged 40 to 50 with Graves' hyperthyroidism. Here the CDR3 reads CASSPQGEANYGYTF. The DNA for the CDR3 is TGTGCCAGCTCACCACAGGGTGAAGCTAACTATGGCTACACCTTC.